A selection of T cell receptor beta chains follows, all from one sample in a study of blood T cell repertoires in COVID-19. Method: immunoSEQ multiplex PCR; TCRdb's copy keeps in-frame clones and lacks some. The profile shows 30,000 to 40,000 clones, about 85% of them singletons. The source material was peripheral blood. Every receptor here comes from a man over 45 with active or convalescent COVID-19. Both conserved end residues are trimmed from each CDR3.

>TRBJ2-5|TRBV5-5|12
ASSLDGNKETQY
>TRBJ2-4|TRBV30|11
AWSSERRNIQY
>TRBJ2-7|TRBV5-1|12
ASSLVTGSYEQY
>TRBJ1-3|TRBV4-1|14
ASSQTGQGRRNTIY
>TRBJ2-2|TRBV28|14
ASSLPPSLYTGELF
>TRBJ2-2|TRBV6-5|12
ASSHLLVGGELF
>TRBJ1-2|TRBV28|16
ASSSGVGVDGNNYGYT
>TRBJ2-1|TRBV6-5|13
ASSSFRGGIPEQF
>TRBJ2-7|TRBV7-2|14
ASSLMSGSPTYEQY
>TRBJ2-2|TRBV28|15
AIPGLAGTANTGELF
>TRBJ2-1|TRBV5-1|12
ASSLAQVGDEQF
>TRBJ1-1|TRBV19|11
ATRSRVFTEAF
>TRBJ2-2|TRBV6-6|13
ASSPYGANTGELF
>TRBJ2-7|TRBV6-5|11
ASSYSTSYEQY
>TRBJ2-7|TRBV19|12
ASSRTSGVYEQY
>TRBJ2-1|TRBV14|14
ASSQDLARGLGEQF
>TRBJ2-7|TRBV7-2|13
ASSLDSGRADEQY
>TRBJ2-3|TRBV10-1|11
ASSESTPDTQY
>TRBJ2-7|TRBV4-1|11
ASSRTVIDEQY
>TRBJ2-6|TRBV11-2|14
ASRSLRGAGANVLT